Presented here are 20 T cell receptor beta chains from one specimen sequenced in a study of beta chain features in type 1 diabetes. These receptors have no known antigen. Study-wide results and limits: Within each of all four CD4+ subsets, Type 1 diabetes patients had TCRB CDR3s that were moderately but significantly shorter.

The entirety of the isolated RNA underwent reverse transcription, so expressed TCRB transcripts were sequenced. Assay: immunoSEQ multiplex PCR; the TCRdb copy retains only in-frame clones and omits some. The table has around 56,000 clones, around 50% seen once. The sequencing sample was made of Tregs from blood. The receptors were sampled from a woman aged 40 to 55 with type 1 diabetes.

The chain employs TRBV27 and TRBJ2-2, with 10 bases that match TRBD1. Germline CDR1 is MNHEY and CDR2 is SMNVEV (reference sequence). Trimming cost V 5 bases and J 5 bases; bases outside gene matches: 5. This CDR3 has 15 amino acids. The CDR3, as DNA: TGTGCCAGCAGTCCCGACAGGGGGCATACCGGGGAGCTGTTTTTT. Protein product: CASSPDRGHTGELFF.

Judged by abundance, this clone is medium-sized. The chain combines TRBV7-8 with TRBJ1-6; perhaps TRBD1 as D (5 bases). The V and J ends lost 5 bases and 7 bases respectively, with 18 bases between them. Germline CDR1 and CDR2: SGHVS and FQNEAQ. The CDR3 is made up of 16 amino acids. The CDR3 loop reads CASSQSEGRGNSPLHF. CDR3 DNA sequence: TGTGCCAGCAGCCAATCCGAAGGGCGGGGGAATTCACCCCTCCACTTT.

A few counts support this clone. CDR3 in DNA: TGTGCCATCGGCCACAGGGTTTCGAACACCGGGGAGCTGTTTTTT. Translated: CAIGHRVSNTGELFF. This sequence joins TRBV10-3 and TRBJ2-2, with D perhaps TRBD1 (6 bases). The CDR3 is 15 residues long. Trimming shortened V by 8 bases and J by 0 bases, and 13 bases separated the two germline ends. Germline CDR1 and CDR2: ENHRY and SYGVKD.

This clone was detected a few times. This sequence joins TRBV4-3 and TRBJ2-7; 11 bases fit TRBD2. Trimming removed 0 bases from V and 4 bases from J; junction bases left unmatched: 11. Germline V gene sequence: CDR1 LGHNA, CDR2 YSLEER. There are 18 residues in the CDR3. The CDR3 sequence: CASSQEVGWGLAAYEQYF. The CDR3 nucleotides read TGCGCCAGCAGCCAAGAGGTGGGATGGGGACTAGCGGCGTACGAGCAGTACTTC.

This chain links TRBV7-6 with TRBJ2-7; D possibly corresponds to TRBD1 (6 bases). The germline CDR1 and CDR2 sequences are SGHVS and FNYEAQ. The CDR3 runs 14 residues. Trimming pared 1 base from V and 2 bases from J, leaving 9 bases between. CDR3 DNA: TGTGCCAGCAGCTTAGAGGACAGTACCTACGAGCAGTACTTC. Translated, it gives CASSLEDSTYEQYF.

This clone was seen more than once but under ten times. This chain connects TRBV7-2 to TRBJ2-1; D remains ambiguous. Germline CDR1 is SGHTA and CDR2 is FQGNSA. The ends were cut back, 3 bases at V and 9 bases at J, with 12 bases in the middle. CDR3 length: 13 residues. CDR3 protein: CASSFPNGREQFF. CDR3 bases: TGTGCCAGCAGCTTCCCTAATGGGCGTGAGCAGTTCTTC. The variable domain in full, with the rest retrieved from reference TRBV7-2 and TRBJ2-1, is GAGVSQSPSNKVTEKGKDVELRCDPISGHTALYWYRQSLGQGLEFLIYFQGNSAPDKSGLPSDRFSAERTGGSVSTLTIQRTQQEDSAVYLCASSFPNGREQFFGPGTRLTVL.

The J gene is TRBJ2-1, the V gene TRBV7-2; D is uncertain. The CDR3 has 13 amino acids. V was shortened by 5 bases and J by 10 bases, with 15 bases between the two germline ends. Germline values: CDR1 SGHTA, CDR2 FQGNSA. The CDR3 spells CASSLPGPQEQFF. DNA for the CDR3: TGTGCCAGCAGCCTCCCGGGTCCCCAAGAGCAGTTCTTC.

The chain carries TRBV20-1 and TRBJ2-3; D is unclear. CDR1 is DFQATT and CDR2 is SNEGSKA in the germline V gene (reference sequence). The CDR3 has 11 amino acids. The V end lost 6 bases, the J end lost 6 bases, and 10 bases lay between the germline ends. The chain's CDR3 is CSAENMDTQYF. The DNA for the CDR3 is TGCAGTGCGGAGAATATGGATACGCAGTATTTT.

The chain has TRBV28 and TRBJ2-1; TRBD2 aligns across 12 bases. J gave up 8 bases and V 6 bases, and 5 bases lay outside the gene matches. The length of the CDR3 is 14 residues. The germline V gene encodes CDR1 MDHEN and CDR2 SYDVKM. This chain's CDR3 is CASRSTSGRYEQFF. The CDR3 DNA reads TGTGCCAGCAGGTCGACTAGCGGGAGATATGAGCAGTTCTTC. The entire variable domain, with the rest obtained from reference TRBV28 and TRBJ2-1, is as follows: DVKVTQSSRYLVKRTGEKVFLECVQDMDHENMFWYRQDPGLGLRLIYFSYDVKMKEKGDIPEGYSVSREKKERFSLILESASTNQTSMYLCASRSTSGRYEQFFGPGTRLTVL.

The rearrangement joins TRBV25-1 to TRBJ1-1, with D hard to call. The CDR3 length is 10 residues. V was pared by 6 bases and J by 11 bases, with 10 bases between. Germline CDR1 and CDR2: MGHDK and SYGVNS. CDR3 residues: CASSPGRAFF. The CDR3 DNA is TGTGCCAGCAGCCCGGGTCGGGCTTTCTTT.

The rearrangement links TRBV7-9 to TRBJ2-3; 7 nucleotides match TRBD1. The CDR3 contains 16 residues. Germline loops: CDR1 SEHNR, CDR2 FQNEAQ (reference sequence). V lost 1 base to trimming and J lost 3 bases; unmatched junction nucleotides: 7. CDR3 nucleotide sequence: TGTGCCAGCAGCTTAGGAGGTGAGGGGGCGACAGATACGCAGTATTTT. Translation gives CASSLGGEGATDTQYF.

The chain joins TRBV18 to TRBJ1-2; possibly TRBD1 for D (6 bases). V lost 3 bases and J lost 6, with 11 bases in between. Germline V gene data show CDR1 as KGHSH and CDR2 as LQKENI. The CDR3 sequence is 13 residues long. The CDR3 bases are TGTGCCAGCTCACCGGGCAGGGGCCATGGCTACACCTTC. Amino acids: CASSPGRGHGYTF.

The CDR3 loop reads CASSFGEYSNQPQHF. The CDR3 DNA reads as TGTGCCAGCAGTTTCGGGGAGTATAGCAATCAGCCCCAGCATTTT. The gene calls are TRBV28 and TRBJ1-5, with no clear D. The CDR3 runs to 15 residues. Germline V gene lookup returns CDR1 MDHEN and CDR2 SYDVKM. Trimming took 3 bases from V and 0 from J, leaving 9 bases between them.

V usage is TRBV7-2 and J usage is TRBJ1-2; D perhaps matches TRBD1 (6 bases). Trimming shortened V by 1 base and J by 5 bases, and 23 bases separated the two germline ends. The CDR3 is made up of 18 amino acids. CDR1 is SGHTA and CDR2 is FQGNSA in the germline V gene. The CDR3 sequence is CASSLESRQALGRYGYTF. CDR3 in DNA: TGTGCCAGCAGCTTAGAGTCTAGACAGGCACTGGGGCGGTATGGCTACACCTTC.

This clone has more than one count but fewer than ten. The chain recombines TRBV19 with TRBJ1-1; D uncertain. CDR1 and CDR2 (germline): LNHDA, SQIVND (reference sequence). The ends were cut back, 2 bases at V and 5 bases at J, with 12 bases in the middle. The CDR3 has 14 amino acids. CDR3 sequence: CASSITAGTTEAFF. Here the CDR3 DNA reads TGTGCCAGTAGTATAACCGCAGGAACAACTGAAGCTTTCTTT. Complete variable domain (other parts from reference TRBV19 and TRBJ1-1): DGGITQSPKYLFRKEGQNVTLSCEQNLNHDAMYWYRQDPGQGLRLIYYSQIVNDFQKGDIAEGYSVSREKKESFPLTVTSAQKNPTAFYLCASSITAGTTEAFFGQGTRLTVV.

The chain has TRBV7-2 and TRBJ2-5; the match to TRBD2 covers 11 bases. The CDR3 is 15 residues long. V shed 1 base and J 4 bases; nucleotides not matched to a gene: 2. Germline loops: CDR1 SGHTA, CDR2 FQGNSA. The DNA of the CDR3 is TGTGCCAGCAGCTTAGGACTAGCGGGAACAGAGACCCAGTACTTC. Protein product: CASSLGLAGTETQYF.

The rearrangement joins TRBV13 to TRBJ2-2, with 8 bases fitting TRBD1. This CDR3 is 14 amino acids long. J was trimmed by 4 bases and V by 8 bases; bases with no gene match: 6. The V gene's germline CDR1 is PRHDT and CDR2 FYEKMQ (reference sequence). CDR3 amino acids: CASWGRGRTGELFF. CDR3 DNA sequence: TGTGCCAGCTGGGGCAGGGGGCGCACCGGGGAGCTGTTTTTT.

The chain's CDR3 is CASRGYGQSNQPQHF. CDR3 bases: TGTGCCAGTAGGGGTTACGGACAGTCCAATCAGCCCCAGCATTTT. The V and J genes are TRBV19 and TRBJ1-5; D may be TRBD1 (6 bases). V lost 6 bases to trimming and J lost 3 bases, with 15 bases between them. CDR3 length equals 15 residues. Germline CDR1 is LNHDA and CDR2 is SQIVND (reference sequence).

The J gene is TRBJ2-2, the V gene TRBV7-3, with 8 positions matching TRBD1. The CDR3 length is 15 residues. Per germline, CDR1 SGHTA and CDR2 FQGTGA. V lost 3 bases, J lost 6 bases, and 6 bases stayed unmatched. The chain's CDR3 is CASSFSGTGAGELFF. CDR3 DNA sequence: TGTGCCAGCAGCTTCTCCGGGACAGGAGCCGGGGAGCTGTTTTTT.

This sequence joins TRBV30 and TRBJ1-5; tentatively, D is TRBD1 (5 bases). The V and J ends lost 3 bases and 0 bases respectively, with 12 bases between them. The germline CDR1 and CDR2 sequences are GTSNPN and SVGIG (reference sequence). CDR3 length equals 15 residues. CDR3 protein: CAWRSKGNSNQPQHF. In nucleotides, the CDR3 is TGTGCCTGGAGATCGAAGGGGAATAGCAATCAGCCCCAGCATTTT.